This TCR beta chain was identified during a study of blood T cell repertoires in COVID-19. About the research overall: There were acute and convalescent COVID-19 samples, and they came from the United States, Italy and Spain. In each case, the material was cDNA or gDNA derived from T cells, B-cell-depleted T cells, or PBMCs.

Per the germline V gene, CDR1 is GTSNPN and CDR2 is SVGIG (reference sequence). With V trimmed by 2 bases and J by 8 bases, 10 bases remained unmatched. The CDR3 spans 15 residues. Original analysis: Amplified reference gene primers provided the basis for estimating nucleated cell counts. TCRdb's copy holds only in-frame clones and misses some; the assay was immunoSEQ multiplex PCR. The V and J calls and the clone size are those of that table, but D and trimming were determined from the DNA. The table has about 140,000 clones, about nine tenths seen once; the top ten hold roughly 11%. The TCR was taken from an elderly woman with acute or convalescent COVID-19. Sequenced sample: peripheral blood. The chain has TRBV30 and TRBJ1-4; TRBD1 agrees at 8 bases. The CDR3 coding sequence is TGTGCCTGGAGTACTAGGACAGGGATAGGGGAAAAACTGTTTTTT. It encodes CAWSTRTGIGEKLFF. Drawing the rest from reference TRBV30 and TRBJ1-4, the complete variable domain is SQTIHQWPATLVQPVGSPLSLECTVEGTSNPNLYWYRQAAGRGLQLLFYSVGIGQISSEVPQNLSASRPQDRQFILSSKKLLLSDSGFYLCAWSTRTGIGEKLFFGSGTQLSVL.